This record covers a single T cell receptor (beta chain). This record comes from a study of control samples from healthy donors and cancer patients. TCRdb keeps only in-frame clones here, not all; method: immunoSEQ multiplex PCR. This table holds 95,000 to 100,000 clones, about 89% found once. This CDR3 comprises 12 residues. The germline V gene encodes CDR1 SGHTA and CDR2 FQGNSA. V was shortened by 5 bases and J by 3 bases, with 5 bases between the two germline ends. Sequencing was performed on blood. The source is a man in his thirties or forties in good health. The genes are TRBV7-2 and TRBJ1-5; D unclear. CDR3 protein: CASSPPNQPQHF. Written as DNA, the CDR3 is TGTGCCAGCAGCCCGCCCAATCAGCCCCAGCATTTT. Full variable domain (missing parts from reference TRBV7-2 and TRBJ1-5): GAGVSQSPSNKVTEKGKDVELRCDPISGHTALYWYRQSLGQGLEFLIYFQGNSAPDKSGLPSDRFSAERTGGSVSTLTIQRTQQEDSAVYLCASSPPNQPQHFGDGTRLSIL.